Listed here are 10 T cell receptor beta chains from one sample, sequenced in a study of T cell repertoires in cytomegalovirus infection. These receptors' antigens are unknown. TCRdb ran MiXCR on the reads and lists one entry per CDR3 protein. The data show about half a million distinct CDR3 sequences, under 45% seen once. Here the sequenced sample was cultured PBMCs, taken from culture after CMV antigen stimulation. All receptors derive from a human donor in good health (CMV status not recorded). Some clones in this sample may be carry-over from other donors' samples.

The chain has TRBV28 and TRBJ2-1; D is ambiguous. CDR1 and CDR2 (germline): MDHEN, SYDVKM. The CDR3 sequence is 15 residues long. The V end lost 3 bases, the J end lost 5 bases, and 14 bases lay between the germline ends. In DNA, the CDR3 is TGTGCCAGCAGTTTGGTTCTACTAACAGACAATGAGCAGTTCTTC. Protein sequence: CASSLVLLTDNEQFF.

This clonotype occurred a few times. In nucleotides, the CDR3 is TGTGCCAGCAGCTTAGATCGGGTCGACGGGGAGCTGTTTTTT. Its translation is CASSLDRVDGELFF. V gene TRBV11-3 combines with J gene TRBJ2-2; D is ambiguous. The germline gives CDR1 SGHNT, CDR2 YENEEA. V shed 0 bases and J shed 7 bases, with 9 bases lying between them. The CDR3 is 14 residues long.

The V call is TRBV5-1, the J call TRBJ2-3; a weak D match, TRBD2 (5 bases). The CDR3 consists of 15 residues. Per germline, CDR1 SGHRS and CDR2 YFSETQ. V lost 4 bases, J lost 0 bases, and 12 bases lay in between. CDR3 coding DNA: TGCGCCAGCAGCCTCCAGCGGAAAAGCACAGATACGCAGTATTTT. It yields the protein CASSLQRKSTDTQYF.

Ten or more counts support this clonotype. This chain's CDR3 is CASSSPVGGNTIYF. DNA of the CDR3: TGTGCCAGCAGCTCCCCGGTGGGAGGAAACACCATATATTTT. This rearrangement joins TRBV7-2 to TRBJ1-3; D uncertain. Germline V lookup: CDR1 SGHTA, CDR2 FQGNSA. The CDR3 covers 14 residues. The germline V and J ends were trimmed by 4 bases and 4 bases, with 11 bases remaining between them.

This clonotype was seen more than once but under ten times. The rearrangement uses TRBV6-6 and TRBJ2-3, with D perhaps being TRBD1 or TRBD2 (6 bases each). This CDR3 region has 15 residues. Germline CDR1 reads MNHNY; CDR2 reads SVGAGI (reference sequence). Trimming removed 2 bases from V and 5 bases from J, with 14 bases in between. Here the CDR3 DNA reads TGTGCCAGCAGTTACCGTTGGGGGGCAGGAGATACGCAGTATTTT. Protein: CASSYRWGAGDTQYF.

The V and J genes are TRBV23-1 and TRBJ1-5, with 7 bases aligning to TRBD1. TRBV23-1 is classed as an ORF, of uncertain function. The V gene end was trimmed by 1 base and the J gene end by 0 bases; junction bases not matched to a gene: 12. This CDR3 region has 19 residues. As DNA, the CDR3 is TGCGCCAGCAGTCAATTGGGAGGGGGCCAACTCTATAGCAATCAGCCCCAGCATTTT. Encoded protein: CASSQLGGGQLYSNQPQHF.

The chain carries TRBV6-2 or TRBV6-3 and TRBJ2-5, with a possible D match to TRBD1 (6 bases). The CDR3 is 14 amino acids. V lost 6 bases and J lost 2, with 13 bases in between. The germline V gene has CDR1 MNHEY and CDR2 SVGEGT. The CDR3 DNA follows: TGTGCCAGCAGGAACAGGGACCTACAAGAGACCCAGTACTTC. It codes for CASRNRDLQETQYF.

For this clonotype: Because it lacks the conserved phenylalanine or tryptophan at the end, this CDR3 is likely a read error. V and J are TRBV19 and TRBJ1-5; D unclear. Trimming removed 3 bases from V and 9 bases from J, with 12 bases in between. Germline assignment: CDR1 LNHDA and CDR2 SQIVND (reference sequence). The length of the CDR3 is 13 residues. CDR3 protein: CASSIRSSGPQHL. In DNA, the CDR3 is TGTGCCAGTAGTATCAGGAGCAGCGGGCCCCAGCATTTG.

The V call is TRBV25-1, the J call TRBJ1-6; D remains ambiguous. V was trimmed by 3 bases and J by 8 bases, leaving 11 bases between them. This CDR3 contains 14 residues. Germline V gene lookup returns CDR1 MGHDK and CDR2 SYGVNS. The CDR3 region has the DNA TGTGCCAGCAGTGACCCCGGGCCCCATTCACCCCTCCACTTT. Protein sequence: CASSDPGPHSPLHF.

This chain uses TRBV14 with TRBJ2-3; D is undetermined. The CDR3 length is 15 residues. Germline V gene data show CDR1 as SGHDN and CDR2 as FVKESK. V dropped 1 base and J dropped 3 bases, with 11 bases sitting between them. CDR3 sequence reads: CASSQGWVRTDTQYF. The DNA for the CDR3 is TGTGCCAGCAGCCAAGGTTGGGTAAGGACAGATACGCAGTATTTT.